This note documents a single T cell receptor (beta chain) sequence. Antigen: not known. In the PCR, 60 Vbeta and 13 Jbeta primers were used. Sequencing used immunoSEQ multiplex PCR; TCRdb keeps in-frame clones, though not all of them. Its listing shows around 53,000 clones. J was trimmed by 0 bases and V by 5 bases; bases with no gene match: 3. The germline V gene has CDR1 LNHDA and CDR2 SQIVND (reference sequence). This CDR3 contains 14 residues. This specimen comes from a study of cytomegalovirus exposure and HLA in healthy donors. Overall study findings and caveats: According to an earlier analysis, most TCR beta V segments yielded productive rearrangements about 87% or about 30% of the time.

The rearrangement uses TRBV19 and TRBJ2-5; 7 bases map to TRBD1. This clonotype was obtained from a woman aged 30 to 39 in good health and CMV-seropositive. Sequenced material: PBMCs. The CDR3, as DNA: TGTGCCAGTAGTCCCCAGGGGGACCAAGAGACCCAGTACTTC. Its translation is CASSPQGDQETQYF.